The rows below give T cell receptor beta chains drawn from one sample of a study of sequential checkpoint blockade in melanoma. The table came from immunoSEQ multiplex PCR; TCRdb's copy has only in-frame clones and leaves some out. This table holds some 18,000 clones, 72% found once. Sequencing was performed on CD8+ T cells sorted from blood (inferred from file names), taken from a patient given nivolumab and ipilimumab in sequence. The receptors were gathered from a human donor with melanoma. Each CDR3 is given with its conserved first and last residue. D genes are given only for firm matches. The listing skips clone size in some rows; elsewhere it reads once, few, many or a size class.

V	J	size	D	CDR3	DNA
TRBV6-1	TRBJ2-1	.	.	CASSEGAGSYNEQFF	TGTGCCAGCAGTGAAGGGGCAGGTTCCTACAATGAGCAGTTCTTC
TRBV11-3	TRBJ1-3	.	.	CASSAQGNSGNTIYF	TGTGCCAGCAGCGCGCAGGGGAACTCTGGAAACACCATATATTTT
TRBV28	TRBJ1-5	.	TRBD1	CASSFWTGTNQPQHF	TGTGCCAGCAGTTTCTGGACAGGGACCAATCAGCCCCAGCATTTT
TRBV6-5	TRBJ2-7	once	TRBD2	CASSYGASGAYEQYF	TGTGCCAGCAGTTATGGGGCTAGCGGTGCCTACGAGCAGTACTTC
TRBV7-9	TRBJ2-1	.	TRBD2	CASSLLAGGLWSYNEQFF	TGTGCCAGCAGCTTACTAGCGGGAGGCCTCTGGTCCTACAATGAGCAGTTCTTC
TRBV5-1	TRBJ1-3	.	.	CASSLGQGFGDTIYF	TGCGCCAGCAGCTTGGGGCAGGGTTTTGGAGACACCATATATTTT
TRBV27	TRBJ2-7	.	TRBD2	CASSLRLAGFYEQYF	TGTGCCAGCAGTTTACGACTAGCGGGCTTCTACGAGCAGTACTTC
TRBV28	TRBJ2-7	.	TRBD2	CASSPGLAFYEQYF	TGTGCCAGCAGCCCCGGACTAGCCTTCTACGAGCAGTACTTC
TRBV6-1	TRBJ2-1	.	TRBD2	CASSEVAGGGYNEQFF	TGTGCCAGCAGTGAAGTGGCGGGAGGGGGATACAATGAGCAGTTCTTC
TRBV2	TRBJ1-1	.	.	CASSEYAGVTEAFF	TGTGCCAGCAGTGAATATGCGGGGGTCACTGAAGCTTTCTTT
TRBV7-9	TRBJ2-7	few	.	CASSPWGGRVHEQYF	TGTGCCAGCAGCCCATGGGGCGGCAGGGTTCACGAGCAGTACTTC
TRBV9	TRBJ2-7	.	.	CASSGASEDMLYEQYF	TGTGCCAGCAGTGGCGCAAGTGAGGACATGCTTTACGAGCAGTACTTC
TRBV6-5	TRBJ1-2	large	TRBD1	CASSLSGGRGYTF	TGTGCCAGCAGTCTCTCAGGGGGAAGGGGCTACACCTTC
TRBV9	TRBJ2-7	once	.	CASSDYHRDSILF	TGTGCCAGCAGCGACTATCACCGGGACTCCATCCTTTTC
TRBV9	TRBJ1-5	.	.	CASSVGSDYNQPQHF	TGTGCCAGCAGCGTAGGGTCAGATTACAATCAGCCCCAGCATTTT
TRBV14	TRBJ2-7	.	TRBD1	CASSWTGASYEQYF	TGTGCCAGCAGTTGGACAGGGGCCTCCTACGAGCAGTACTTC
TRBV7-9	TRBJ1-1	once	.	CASSFPGTPNTEAFF	TGTGCCAGCAGCTTTCCCGGGACACCGAACACTGAAGCTTTCTTT
TRBV5-4	TRBJ1-2	.	.	CASSAQGIYGYTF	TGTGCCAGCAGCGCACAGGGAATCTATGGCTACACCTTC
TRBV7-9	TRBJ2-7	once	TRBD2	CASSHEGTSGYYEQYF	TGTGCCAGCAGCCATGAAGGGACTAGCGGGTACTACGAGCAGTACTTC
TRBV7-6	TRBJ2-5	.	TRBD2	CASSLLGLAEGETQYF	TGTGCCAGCAGCTTATTAGGACTAGCGGAGGGGGAGACCCAGTACTTC
TRBV28	TRBJ1-2	.	.	CASSPLRDGYTF	TGTGCCAGCAGTCCCCTCAGGGATGGCTACACCTTC
TRBV6-5	TRBJ2-5	once	TRBD1	CASSLRQGRSETQYF	TGTGCCAGCAGTCTAAGACAGGGAAGGTCGGAGACCCAGTACTTC
TRBV9	TRBJ2-7	.	TRBD2	CASSAFVSGAYEQYF	TGTGCCAGCAGCGCCTTTGTTAGCGGGGCCTACGAGCAGTACTTC
TRBV10-2	TRBJ2-7	.	.	CASSGRYEQYF	TGCGCCAGCAGTGGGAGATACGAGCAGTACTTC
TRBV9	TRBJ1-2	.	.	CASSPRTTGTVYGYTF	TGCGCCAGCAGCCCAAGAACCACCGGGACTGTCTATGGCTACACCTTC
TRBV2	TRBJ2-7	.	TRBD1	CASSETGGLANEQYF	TGTGCCAGCAGTGAGACAGGGGGTTTAGCGAACGAGCAGTACTTC
TRBV6-5	TRBJ2-7	.	.	CASSYSGGVSYEQYF	TGTGCCAGCAGTTACTCGGGCGGGGTTTCCTACGAGCAGTACTTC
TRBV5-1	TRBJ1-2	.	.	CASSLPGPRGYTF	TGCGCCAGCAGCTTGCCAGGGCCCCGGGGCTACACCTTC
TRBV5-5	TRBJ1-1	.	.	CASSLWGVGTEAFF	TGTGCCAGCAGCCTTTGGGGGGTGGGTACTGAAGCTTTCTTT
TRBV28	TRBJ2-7	few	.	CASSLAVSYEQYF	TGTGCCAGCAGTCTGGCTGTATCCTACGAGCAGTACTTC
TRBV11-3	TRBJ1-6	few	.	CASSYQGISPLHF	TGTGCCAGCAGCTACCAGGGTATCTCACCCCTCCACTTT